The clone carrying this TCR beta chain occurred a few times. Its antigen is unknown. The data belong to a study of CD8 T cells in ankylosing spondylitis. Using quantitative 5'-RACE with molecular barcodes, the authors made TCR beta libraries. From the 5' RACE reads, TCRdb called clonotypes with MiXCR, one entry per CDR3 protein. The table includes under 450,000 distinct CDR3 sequences, approximately 17% detected once. The CDR3 has 13 amino acids. Germline V gives CDR1 SGHTA, CDR2 FQGNSA. The V end lost 1 base, the J end lost 5 bases, and 8 bases lay between the germline ends. Study-wide points: There was a TCR beta motif, made of several highly homologous variants, that appeared characteristic of ankylosing spondylitis blood. Disease-linked clones reportedly concentrated significantly in matched ankylosing spondylitis synovial fluid.

This sequence originates from a male donor with ankylosing spondylitis. The genes are TRBV7-2 and TRBJ1-1; D gene uncertain. Sequencing was done on a sample of blood, either unsorted or a sorted T cell fraction (not recorded which). The CDR3 region is CASSLERWTEAFF. CDR3 DNA: TGTGCCAGCAGCTTAGAGAGATGGACTGAAGCTTTCTTT.